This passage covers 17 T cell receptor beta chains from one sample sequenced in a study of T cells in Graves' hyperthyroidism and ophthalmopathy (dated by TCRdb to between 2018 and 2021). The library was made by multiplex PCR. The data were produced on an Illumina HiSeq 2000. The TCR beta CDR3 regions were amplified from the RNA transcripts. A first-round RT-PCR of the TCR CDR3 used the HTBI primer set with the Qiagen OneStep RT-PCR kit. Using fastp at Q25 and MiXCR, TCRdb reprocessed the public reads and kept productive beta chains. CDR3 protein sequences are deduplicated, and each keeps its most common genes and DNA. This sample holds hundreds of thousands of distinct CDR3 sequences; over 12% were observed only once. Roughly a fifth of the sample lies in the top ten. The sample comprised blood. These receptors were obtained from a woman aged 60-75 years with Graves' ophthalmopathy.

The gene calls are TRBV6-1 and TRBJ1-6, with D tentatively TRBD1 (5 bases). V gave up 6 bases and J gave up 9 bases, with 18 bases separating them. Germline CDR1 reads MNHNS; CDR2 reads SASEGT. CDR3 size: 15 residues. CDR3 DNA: TGTGCCAGCAGCCCATCGACAGAGAGGGCTTCACCCCTCCACTTT. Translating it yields CASSPSTERASPLHF.

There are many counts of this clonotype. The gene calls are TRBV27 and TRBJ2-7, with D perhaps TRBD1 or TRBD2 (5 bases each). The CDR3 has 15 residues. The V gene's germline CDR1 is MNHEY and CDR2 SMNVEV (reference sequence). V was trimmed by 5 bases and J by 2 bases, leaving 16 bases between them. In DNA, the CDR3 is TGTGCCAGCAGTAGCCCCGGGGCAGCGACCTACGAGCAGTACTTC. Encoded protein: CASSSPGAATYEQYF.

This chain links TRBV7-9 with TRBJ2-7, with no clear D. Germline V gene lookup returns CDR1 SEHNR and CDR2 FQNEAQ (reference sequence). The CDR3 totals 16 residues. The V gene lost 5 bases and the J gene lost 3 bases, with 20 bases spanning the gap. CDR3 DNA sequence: TGTGCCAGCAGCCCGACAACTATCGGATCCCGCTACGAGCAGTACTTC. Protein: CASSPTTIGSRYEQYF.

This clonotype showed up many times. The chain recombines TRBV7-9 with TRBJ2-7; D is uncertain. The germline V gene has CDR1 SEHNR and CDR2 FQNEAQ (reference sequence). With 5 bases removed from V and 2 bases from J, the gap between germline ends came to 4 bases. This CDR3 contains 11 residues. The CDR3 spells CASSIAYEQYF. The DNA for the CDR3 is TGTGCCAGCAGCATCGCCTACGAGCAGTACTTC. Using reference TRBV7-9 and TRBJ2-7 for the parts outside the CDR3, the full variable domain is DTGVSQNPRHKITKRGQNVTFRCDPISEHNRLYWYRQTLGQGPEFLTYFQNEAQLEKSRLLSDRFSAERPKGSFSTLEIQRTEQGDSAMYLCASSIAYEQYFGPGTRLTVT.

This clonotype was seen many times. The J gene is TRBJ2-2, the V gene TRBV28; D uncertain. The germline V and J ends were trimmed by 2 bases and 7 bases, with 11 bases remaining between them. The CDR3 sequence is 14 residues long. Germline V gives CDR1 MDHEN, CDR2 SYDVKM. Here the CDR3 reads CASSLMGSGGELFF. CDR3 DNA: TGTGCCAGCAGTTTAATGGGTTCTGGCGGGGAGCTGTTTTTT.

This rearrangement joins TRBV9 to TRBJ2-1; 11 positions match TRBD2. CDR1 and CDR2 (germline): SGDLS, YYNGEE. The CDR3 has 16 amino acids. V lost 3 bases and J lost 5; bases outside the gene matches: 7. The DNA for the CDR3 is TGTGCCAGCAGCGCAGGGACTAGCGGAGCGGACAATGAGCAGTTCTTC. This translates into CASSAGTSGADNEQFF.

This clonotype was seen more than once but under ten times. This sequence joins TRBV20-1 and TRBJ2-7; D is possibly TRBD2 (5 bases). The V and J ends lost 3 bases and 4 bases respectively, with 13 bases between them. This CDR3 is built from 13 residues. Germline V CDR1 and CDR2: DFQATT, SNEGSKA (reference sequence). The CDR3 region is CSASLAPKYEQYF. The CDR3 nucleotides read TGCAGTGCTAGTCTAGCCCCCAAATACGAGCAGTACTTC.

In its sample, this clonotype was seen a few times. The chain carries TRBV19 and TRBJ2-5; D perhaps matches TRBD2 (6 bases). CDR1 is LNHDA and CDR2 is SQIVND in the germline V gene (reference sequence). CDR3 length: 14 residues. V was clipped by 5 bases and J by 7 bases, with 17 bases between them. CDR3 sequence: CASSPAGPPGTQYF. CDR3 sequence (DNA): TGTGCCAGTAGTCCTGCGGGGCCCCCGGGGACCCAGTACTTC.

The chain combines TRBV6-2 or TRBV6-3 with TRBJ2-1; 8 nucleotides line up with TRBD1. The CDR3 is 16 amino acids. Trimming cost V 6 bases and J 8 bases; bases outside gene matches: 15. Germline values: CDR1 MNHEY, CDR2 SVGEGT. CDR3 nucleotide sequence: TGTGCCAGCAGCACCTACAGGGGGGAGAGGGAGTATGAGCAGTTCTTC. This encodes CASSTYRGEREYEQFF.

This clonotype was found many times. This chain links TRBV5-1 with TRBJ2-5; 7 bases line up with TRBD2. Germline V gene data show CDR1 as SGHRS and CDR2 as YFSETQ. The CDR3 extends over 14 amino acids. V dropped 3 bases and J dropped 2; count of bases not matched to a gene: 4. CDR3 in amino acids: CASSSLADQETQYF. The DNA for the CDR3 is TGCGCCAGCAGCTCCCTAGCGGATCAAGAGACCCAGTACTTC.

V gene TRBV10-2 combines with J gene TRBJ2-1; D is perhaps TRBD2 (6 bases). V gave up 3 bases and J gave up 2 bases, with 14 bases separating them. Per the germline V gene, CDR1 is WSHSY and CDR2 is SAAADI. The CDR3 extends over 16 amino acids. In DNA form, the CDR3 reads TGCGCCAGCAGTGAATGGGGGAGGTTCCCCTACAATGAGCAGTTCTTC. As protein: CASSEWGRFPYNEQFF.

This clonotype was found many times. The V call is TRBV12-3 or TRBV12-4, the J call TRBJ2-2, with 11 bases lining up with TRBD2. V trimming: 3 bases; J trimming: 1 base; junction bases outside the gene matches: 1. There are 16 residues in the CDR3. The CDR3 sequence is CASSFGTSGNTGELFF. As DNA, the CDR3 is TGTGCCAGCAGTTTCGGGACTAGCGGGAACACCGGGGAGCTGTTTTTT.

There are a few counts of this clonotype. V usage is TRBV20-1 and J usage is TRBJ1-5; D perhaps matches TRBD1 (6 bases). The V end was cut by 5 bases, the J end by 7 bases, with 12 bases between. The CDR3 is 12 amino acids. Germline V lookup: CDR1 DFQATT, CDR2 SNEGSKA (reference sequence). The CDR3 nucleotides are TGCAGTGCTTTGTTAGGGGGGCAGCCCCAGCATTTT. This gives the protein CSALLGGQPQHF.

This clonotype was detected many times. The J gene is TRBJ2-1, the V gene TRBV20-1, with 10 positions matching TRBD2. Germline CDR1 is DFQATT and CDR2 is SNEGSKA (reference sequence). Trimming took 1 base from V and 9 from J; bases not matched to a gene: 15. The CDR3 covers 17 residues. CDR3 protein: CSARVASGSLVLSEQFF. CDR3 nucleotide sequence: TGCAGTGCTAGAGTGGCTAGCGGGAGTCTAGTCTTGAGTGAGCAGTTCTTC.

CDR3: CASSSTAYNEQFF. The CDR3, as DNA: TGCGCCAGCAGCTCGACGGCTTACAATGAGCAGTTCTTC. The rearrangement links TRBV5-1 to TRBJ2-1; D uncertain. Germline CDR1 and CDR2: SGHRS and YFSETQ. With 3 bases removed from V and 4 bases from J, the gap between germline ends came to 8 bases. CDR3 length equals 13 residues.

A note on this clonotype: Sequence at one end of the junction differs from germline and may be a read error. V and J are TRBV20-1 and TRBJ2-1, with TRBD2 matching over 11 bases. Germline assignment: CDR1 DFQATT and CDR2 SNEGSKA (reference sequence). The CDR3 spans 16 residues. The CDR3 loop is CSAGDQTSGTLYEQFF. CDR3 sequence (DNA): TGCAGTGCTGGAGATCAGACTAGCGGGACGCTGTATGAGCAGTTCTTC.

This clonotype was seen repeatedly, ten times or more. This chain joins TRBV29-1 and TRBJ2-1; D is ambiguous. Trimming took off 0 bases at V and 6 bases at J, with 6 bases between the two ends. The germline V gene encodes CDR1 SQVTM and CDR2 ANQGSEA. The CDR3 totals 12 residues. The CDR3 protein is CSVEDEGNEQFF. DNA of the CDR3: TGCAGCGTTGAAGATGAAGGCAATGAGCAGTTCTTC.